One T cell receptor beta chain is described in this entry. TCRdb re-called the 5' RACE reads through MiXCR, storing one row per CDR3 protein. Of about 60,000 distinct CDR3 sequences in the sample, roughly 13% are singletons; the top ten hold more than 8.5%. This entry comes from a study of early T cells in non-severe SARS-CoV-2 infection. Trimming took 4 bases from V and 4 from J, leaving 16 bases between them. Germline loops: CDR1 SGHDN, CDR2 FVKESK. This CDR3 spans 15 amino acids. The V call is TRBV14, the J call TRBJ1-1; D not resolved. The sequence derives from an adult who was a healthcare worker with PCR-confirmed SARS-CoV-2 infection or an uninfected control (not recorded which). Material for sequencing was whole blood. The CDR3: CASSPSAGWGTEAFF. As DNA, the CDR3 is TGTGCCAGCAGCCCTAGTGCCGGGTGGGGCACTGAAGCTTTCTTT.